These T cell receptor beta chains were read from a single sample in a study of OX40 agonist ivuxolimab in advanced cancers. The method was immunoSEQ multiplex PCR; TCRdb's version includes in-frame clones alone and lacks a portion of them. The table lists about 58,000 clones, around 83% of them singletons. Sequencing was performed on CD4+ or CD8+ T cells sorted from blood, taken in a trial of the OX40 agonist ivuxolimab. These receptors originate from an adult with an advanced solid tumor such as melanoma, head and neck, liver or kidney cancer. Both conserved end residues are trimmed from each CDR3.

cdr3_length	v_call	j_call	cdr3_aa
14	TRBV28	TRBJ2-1	ASTHRLGSSYNEQF
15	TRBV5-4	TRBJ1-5	ASRFGQGLYSNQPQH
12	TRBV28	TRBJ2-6	ASSRGSGANVLT
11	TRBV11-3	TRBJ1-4	ASTPGGDGKLF
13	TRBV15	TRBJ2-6	ATSRSGSGANVLT
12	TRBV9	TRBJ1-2	ASSAGTPYYGYT
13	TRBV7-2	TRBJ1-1	ASSSTGQGHTEAF
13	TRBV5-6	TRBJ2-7	ASSFTGTGGREQY
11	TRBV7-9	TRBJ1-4	ASTSVRLVKLF
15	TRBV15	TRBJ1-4	ATSRDGTPGTNEKLF
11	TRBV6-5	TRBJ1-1	ASTGTGNTEAF
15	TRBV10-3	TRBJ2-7	AISSGLAGGGPAEQY
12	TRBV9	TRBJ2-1	ASSVGVSYNEQF
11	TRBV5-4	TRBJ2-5	ASSLWAGETQY
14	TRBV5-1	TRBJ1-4	ASSFATGQANEKLF
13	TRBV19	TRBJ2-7	ASSIRGGGGYEQY
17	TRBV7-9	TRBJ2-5	ASSLSAPRRGLGQETQY
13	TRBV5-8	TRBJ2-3	ASSPGSDGTDTQY
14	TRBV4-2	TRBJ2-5	ASSHGDSLTGETQY
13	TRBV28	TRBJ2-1	ASSLPPGSYNEQF
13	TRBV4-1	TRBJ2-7	ASSPPGQGWGEQY
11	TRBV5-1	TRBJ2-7	ASSGTGSYEQY
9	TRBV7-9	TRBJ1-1	ASSSQLEAF
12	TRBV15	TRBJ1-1	ATSRGSINTEAF
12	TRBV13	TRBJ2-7	ASSYPRAPYEQY
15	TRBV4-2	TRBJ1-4	ASSQVYTDRGLEKLF
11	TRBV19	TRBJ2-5	ASSVASMETQY
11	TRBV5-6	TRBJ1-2	ASSLAGGYGYT
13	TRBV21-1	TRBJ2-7	ANTLKRPPSGEQY
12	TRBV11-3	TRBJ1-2	ASSLETANYGYT
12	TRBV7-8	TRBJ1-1	ASSLGGKDTEAF
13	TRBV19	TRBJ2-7	ASSSGESVTYEQY
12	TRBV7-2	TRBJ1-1	ASSLAQGRTEAF
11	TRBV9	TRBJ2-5	ASSVGLKETQY
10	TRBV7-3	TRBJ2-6	ASSPGANVLT
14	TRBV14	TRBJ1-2	ASSHGGRDVGYGYT
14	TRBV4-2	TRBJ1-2	ASRLISGTDYYGYT
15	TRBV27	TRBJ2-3	ASSLLAGGRSTDTQY
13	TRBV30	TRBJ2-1	AWDGLAGGNNEQF
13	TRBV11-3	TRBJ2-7	ASSLGQWAGGVQY
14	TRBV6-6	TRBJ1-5	ASSYSNGGGYQPQH
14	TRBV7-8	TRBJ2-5	ASSLLRVMRQETQY
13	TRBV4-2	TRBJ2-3	ASSPSGGSTDTQY
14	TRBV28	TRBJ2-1	ARGQPHGSSYNEQF
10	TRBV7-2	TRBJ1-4	ASSLIGGRDF
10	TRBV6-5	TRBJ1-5	ASSSGHQPQH
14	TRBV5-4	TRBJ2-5	ASSLGRLAGGETQY
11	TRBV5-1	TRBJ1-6	ASQGQGYSPLH
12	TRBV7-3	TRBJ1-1	ASSPLAGNTEAF